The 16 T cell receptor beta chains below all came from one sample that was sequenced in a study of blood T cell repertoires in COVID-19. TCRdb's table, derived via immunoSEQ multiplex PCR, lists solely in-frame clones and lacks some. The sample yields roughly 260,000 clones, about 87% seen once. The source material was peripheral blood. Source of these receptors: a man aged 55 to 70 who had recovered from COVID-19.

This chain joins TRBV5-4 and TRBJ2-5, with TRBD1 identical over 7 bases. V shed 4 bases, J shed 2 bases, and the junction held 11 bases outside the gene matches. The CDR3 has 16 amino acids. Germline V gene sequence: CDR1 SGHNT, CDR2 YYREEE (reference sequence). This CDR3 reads CASSHTGALSQETQYF. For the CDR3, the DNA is TGTGCCAGCAGCCATACAGGGGCCCTCTCGCAAGAGACCCAGTACTTC.

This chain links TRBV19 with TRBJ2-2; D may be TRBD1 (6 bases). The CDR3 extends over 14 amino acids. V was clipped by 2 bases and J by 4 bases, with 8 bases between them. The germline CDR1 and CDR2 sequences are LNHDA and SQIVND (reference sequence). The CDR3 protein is CASSIRDTTGELFF. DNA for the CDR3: TGTGCCAGTAGTATAAGGGACACCACCGGGGAGCTGTTTTTT.

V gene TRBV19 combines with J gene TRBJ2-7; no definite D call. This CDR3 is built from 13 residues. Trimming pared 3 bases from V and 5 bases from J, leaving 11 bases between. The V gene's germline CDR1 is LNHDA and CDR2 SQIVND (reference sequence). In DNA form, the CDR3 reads TGTGCCAGTAGTATTACCCGCACGGACGAGCAGTACTTC. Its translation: CASSITRTDEQYF.

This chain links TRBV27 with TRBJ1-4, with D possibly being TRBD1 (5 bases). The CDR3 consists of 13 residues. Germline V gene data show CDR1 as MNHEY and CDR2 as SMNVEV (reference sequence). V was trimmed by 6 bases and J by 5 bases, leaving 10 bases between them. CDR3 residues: CASRAGKNEKLFF. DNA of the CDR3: TGTGCCAGCAGGGCAGGGAAGAATGAAAAACTGTTTTTT.

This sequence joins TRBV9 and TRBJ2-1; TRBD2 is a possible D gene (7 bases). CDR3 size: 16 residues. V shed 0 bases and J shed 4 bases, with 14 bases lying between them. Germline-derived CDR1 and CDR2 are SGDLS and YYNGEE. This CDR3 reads CASSVEGGGLYNEQFF. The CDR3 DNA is TGTGCCAGCAGCGTAGAGGGCGGGGGCTTATACAATGAGCAGTTCTTC.

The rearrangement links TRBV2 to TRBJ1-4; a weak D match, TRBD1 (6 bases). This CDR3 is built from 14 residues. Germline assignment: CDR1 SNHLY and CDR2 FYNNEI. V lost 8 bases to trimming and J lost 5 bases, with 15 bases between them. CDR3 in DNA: TGTGCCAGCTACCCCTCCAGGGGAAATGAAAAACTGTTTTTT. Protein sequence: CASYPSRGNEKLFF. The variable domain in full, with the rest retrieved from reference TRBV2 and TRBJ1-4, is EPEVTQTPSHQVTQMGQEVILRCVPISNHLYFYWYRQILGQKVEFLVSFYNNEISEKSEIFDDQFSVERPDGSNFTLKIRSTKLEDSAMYFCASYPSRGNEKLFFGSGTQLSVL.

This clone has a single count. CDR3 sequence: CSVAKGYDYGYTF. The CDR3, as DNA: TGCAGCGTCGCCAAGGGGTATGACTATGGCTACACCTTC. The rearrangement uses TRBV29-1 and TRBJ1-2, with D perhaps matching TRBD1 (5 bases). Per the germline V gene, CDR1 is SQVTM and CDR2 is ANQGSEA. Trimming stripped 6 bases from V and 3 bases from J, with 14 bases between. The CDR3 spans 13 residues. Full variable domain (remainder filled in from reference TRBV29-1 and TRBJ1-2): SAVISQKPSRDICQRGTSLTIQCQVDSQVTMMFWYRQQPGQSLTLIATANQGSEATYESGFVIDKFPISRPNLTFSTLTVSNMSPEDSSIYLCSVAKGYDYGYTFGSGTRLTVV.

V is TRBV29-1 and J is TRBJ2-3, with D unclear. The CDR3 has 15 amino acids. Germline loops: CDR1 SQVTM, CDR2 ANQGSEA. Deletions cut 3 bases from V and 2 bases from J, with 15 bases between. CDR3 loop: CSVEQAPTLTDTQYF. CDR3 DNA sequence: TGCAGCGTTGAGCAGGCGCCCACTCTCACAGATACGCAGTATTTT.

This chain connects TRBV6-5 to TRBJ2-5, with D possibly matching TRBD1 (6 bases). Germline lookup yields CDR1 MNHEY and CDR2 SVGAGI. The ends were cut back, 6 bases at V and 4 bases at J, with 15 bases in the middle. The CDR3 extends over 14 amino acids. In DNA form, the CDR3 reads TGTGCCAGCAGACCACAGGGTGAAGGAGAGACCCAGTACTTC. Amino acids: CASRPQGEGETQYF.

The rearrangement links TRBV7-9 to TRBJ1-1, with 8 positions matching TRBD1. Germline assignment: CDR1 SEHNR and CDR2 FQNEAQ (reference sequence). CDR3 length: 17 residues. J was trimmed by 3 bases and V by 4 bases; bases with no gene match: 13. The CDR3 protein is CASSWYRSGGLDTEAFF. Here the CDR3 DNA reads TGTGCCAGCAGCTGGTACCGCTCAGGGGGCCTGGACACTGAAGCTTTCTTT.

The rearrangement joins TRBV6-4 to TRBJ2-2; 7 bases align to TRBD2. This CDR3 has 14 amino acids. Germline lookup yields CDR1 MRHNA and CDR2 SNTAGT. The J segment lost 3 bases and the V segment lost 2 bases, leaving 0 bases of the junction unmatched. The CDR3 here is CASSDGGDTGELFF. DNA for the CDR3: TGTGCCAGCAGTGACGGGGGGGACACCGGGGAGCTGTTTTTT.

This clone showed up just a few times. The CDR3 bases are TGTGCCAGTAGTACCCCAGGTGAGGGCTCTGGGGCCAACGTCCTGACTTTC. It yields the protein CASSTPGEGSGANVLTF. V is TRBV19 and J is TRBJ2-6; D possibly corresponds to TRBD2 (5 bases). CDR1 is LNHDA, CDR2 SQIVND, per germline (reference sequence). The CDR3 has 17 residues. Deletions cut 4 bases from V and 0 bases from J, with 13 bases between.

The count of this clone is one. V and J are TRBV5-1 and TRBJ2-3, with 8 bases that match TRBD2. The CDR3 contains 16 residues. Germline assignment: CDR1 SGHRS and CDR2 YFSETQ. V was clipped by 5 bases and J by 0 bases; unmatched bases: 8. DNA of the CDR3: TGCGCCAGCAGTCGGGCGGGGGGTCCTAGCACAGATACGCAGTATTTT. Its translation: CASSRAGGPSTDTQYF.

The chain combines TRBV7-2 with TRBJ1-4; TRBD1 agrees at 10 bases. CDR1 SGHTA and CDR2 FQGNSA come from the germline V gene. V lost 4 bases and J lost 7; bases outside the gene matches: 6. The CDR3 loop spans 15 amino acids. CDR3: CASSWGDRGSEKLFF. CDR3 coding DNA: TGTGCCAGCAGCTGGGGGGACAGGGGAAGTGAAAAACTGTTTTTT.

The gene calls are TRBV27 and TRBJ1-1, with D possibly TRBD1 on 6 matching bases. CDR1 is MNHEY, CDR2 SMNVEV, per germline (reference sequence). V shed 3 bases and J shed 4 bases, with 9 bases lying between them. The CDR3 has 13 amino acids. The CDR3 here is CASSFGQITEAFF. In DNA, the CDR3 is TGTGCCAGCAGTTTCGGACAGATCACTGAAGCTTTCTTT.

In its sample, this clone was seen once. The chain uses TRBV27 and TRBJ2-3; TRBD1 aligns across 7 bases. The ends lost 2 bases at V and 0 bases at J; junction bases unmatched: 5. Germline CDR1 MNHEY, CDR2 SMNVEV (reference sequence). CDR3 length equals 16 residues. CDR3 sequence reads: CASSLKGRGSTDTQYF. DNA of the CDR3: TGTGCCAGCAGTTTAAAGGGCAGGGGGAGCACAGATACGCAGTATTTT.